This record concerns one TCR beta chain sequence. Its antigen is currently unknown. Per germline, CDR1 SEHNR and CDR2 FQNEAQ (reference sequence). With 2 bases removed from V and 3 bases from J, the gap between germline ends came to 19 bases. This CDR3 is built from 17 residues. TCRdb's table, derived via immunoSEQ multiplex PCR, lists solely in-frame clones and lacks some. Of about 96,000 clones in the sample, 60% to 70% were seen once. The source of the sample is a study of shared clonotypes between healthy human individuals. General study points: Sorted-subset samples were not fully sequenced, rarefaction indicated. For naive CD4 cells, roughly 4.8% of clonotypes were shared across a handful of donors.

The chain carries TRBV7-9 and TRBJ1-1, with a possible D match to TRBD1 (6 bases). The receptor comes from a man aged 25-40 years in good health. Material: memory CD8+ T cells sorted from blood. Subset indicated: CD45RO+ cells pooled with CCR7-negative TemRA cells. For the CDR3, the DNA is TGTGCCAGCAGCTTAATTCGGGCAGGGGAACTGGACACTGAAGCTTTCTTT. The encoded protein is CASSLIRAGELDTEAFF.